Listed below are T cell receptor beta chains from one sample, sequenced in a study of T-cell memory formation after mild COVID-19. TCRdb re-derived calls from the 5' RACE reads in MiXCR, one entry per CDR3 protein. The sample holds roughly 580,000 distinct CDR3 sequences, around 17% seen once. Sequencing used PBMCs or a T cell subset sorted from them (not recorded which). The receptors derive from an adult woman who had mild COVID-19 (a few samples of this study predate the infection). Cell type and time point are not known. The CDR3 runs from the conserved cysteine through the conserved F or W. The D gene is left open where the match is weak. Part of the rows lack a size; the others show once, few, many or a class for expanded clones.

TRBV27	.	TRBJ1-1	.	CATAVHRGWDEAFF	TGTGCCACCGCTGTACACCGTGGATGGGATGAAGCTTTCTTT
TRBV9	TRBD2	TRBJ2-7	few	CASSVGTSGKRYF	TGTGCCAGCAGCGTAGGGACTAGCGGCAAGCGGTACTTC
TRBV6-2/TRBV6-3	.	TRBJ2-5	once	CASSYSGLVQETQYF	TGTGCCAGCAGTTACTCGGGACTCGTCCAAGAGACCCAGTACTTC
TRBV2	TRBD1	TRBJ2-5	.	CASSGDSNAEYF	TGTGCCAGCAGTGGGGACAGCAACGCAGAGTACTTC
TRBV5-1	.	TRBJ1-6	.	CASSLAPQQDLEPLHF	TGCGCCAGCAGCTTGGCCCCTCAGCAGGATCTGGAACCCCTCCACTTT
TRBV25-1	TRBD2	TRBJ2-7	.	CASSPSGRLCYEQYF	TGTGCCAGCAGCCCTAGCGGGAGGTTGTGTTACGAGCAGTACTTC
TRBV6-5	TRBD1	TRBJ2-4	few	CASSYWTGGVDIQYF	TGTGCCAGCAGTTACTGGACAGGCGGCGTGGACATTCAGTACTTC
TRBV6-5	TRBD1	TRBJ1-2	.	CASSRLRTGPNYGYTF	TGTGCCAGCAGTCGACTAAGGACAGGACCTAACTATGGCTACACATTC
TRBV12-3/TRBV12-4	TRBD1	TRBJ1-4	few	CASSRWTGPNEKLFF	TGTGCCAGCAGCAGGTGGACAGGCCCTAATGAAAAACTGTTTTTT
TRBV10-3	.	TRBJ1-1	few	CAIRGDLDTEAFF	TGTGCCATCCGGGGGGATTTGGACACTGAAGCTTTCTTT
TRBV29-1	.	TRBJ2-7	few	CSVVRQYEQYF	TGCAGCGTTGTCAGGCAGTACGAGCAGTACTTC
TRBV7-8	TRBD1	TRBJ2-2	few	CASSQLAGGGTGELFF	TGTGCCAGCAGCCAGTTGGCAGGGGGTGGTACCGGGGAGCTGTTTTTT